This paragraph covers one T cell receptor beta chain sequence. Its antigen is not identified. The data were produced by immunoSEQ multiplex PCR, yet TCRdb's version contains in-frame clones alone and is incomplete. In the table there are around 1.9 million clones, 93% of which are singletons. This sample stems from a study of shared clonotypes between healthy human individuals. General observations from the study: Against clonotypes common to all four donors, non-shared ones had lower generation probabilities.

The V end was cut by 3 bases, the J end by 7 bases, with 13 bases between. CDR3 length equals 14 residues. Germline V gene sequence: CDR1 MNHEY, CDR2 SMNVEV (reference sequence). Positive CCR7 selection of CD45RO-negative cells yielded the naive CD8 cells, and terminally differentiated effector memory CD45RA+ cells were excluded. The chain recombines TRBV27 with TRBJ1-5; TRBD1 might be the D (5 bases). The source material was naive CD8+ T cells from PBMCs. This clonotype originated in a man between 18 and 29 years old in good health. Some clones in this sample may be carry-over from other donors' samples. The CDR3 DNA sequence: TGTGCCAGCAGTTTTCGTGGGGCTCACCAGCCCCAGCATTTT. Translation gives CASSFRGAHQPQHF.